Below are 20 T cell receptor beta chains sequenced from a single sample in a study of Ad26.COV2.S vaccination and SARS-CoV-2 variants. Noted treatment: some 20 received Ad26.COV2.S at low or high dose, single or two shots; roughly 5 received placebo; per-sample allocation not given. Samples analyzed were those drawn on day 63 after the first vaccine or placebo injection. Clones were sequenced by immunoSEQ multiplex PCR, and TCRdb holds only the in-frame ones, with some missing. The table records around 270,000 clones, 70% to 90% of them present only once. Here the sequenced sample was peripheral blood, taken in a trial of Ad26.COV2.S vaccine versus placebo. All receptors derive from a person between 18 and 59 years old who received the Ad26.COV2.S COVID-19 vaccine or a placebo.

The genes are TRBV5-1 and TRBJ2-3; D uncertain. The germline V gene encodes CDR1 SGHRS and CDR2 YFSETQ. The CDR3 length is 16 residues. Between the trimmed V and J ends, which lost 0 bases and 1 base, there was a span of 12 bases. CDR3 residues: CASSLALPLGTDTQYF. The CDR3 DNA sequence: TGCGCCAGCAGCTTGGCCCTACCACTGGGCACAGATACGCAGTATTTT.

The V call is TRBV12-3 or TRBV12-4, the J call TRBJ1-1; D not certain. The CDR3 is made up of 10 amino acids. Trimming cost V 2 bases and J 8 bases, with 3 bases left between them. The CDR3 protein is CASSLREAFF. DNA of the CDR3: TGTGCCAGCAGTTTAAGGGAAGCTTTCTTT.

The CDR3 DNA is TGTGCCAGCAGCACCTTTCCGGGAGGGATTACCGGGGAGCTGTTTTTT. Translating gives CASSTFPGGITGELFF. The chain is built from TRBV9 and TRBJ2-2; TRBD2 matches at 8 bases. This CDR3 contains 16 residues. J lost 5 bases, V lost 4 bases, and 10 bases had no gene match. Germline lookup yields CDR1 SGDLS and CDR2 YYNGEE.

V and J are TRBV19 and TRBJ2-4; 9 bases align to TRBD1. The V gene's germline CDR1 is LNHDA and CDR2 SQIVND (reference sequence). The length of the CDR3 is 15 residues. Trimming removed 4 bases from V and 6 bases from J; junction bases left unmatched: 7. This chain's CDR3 is CASSTLQGAVNIQYF. For the CDR3, the DNA is TGTGCCAGTAGTACTCTACAGGGGGCGGTAAACATTCAGTACTTC.

A word on this clone: The same CDR3 arises from other DNA sequences in this sample as well. The chain links TRBV7-2 to TRBJ1-5, with D uncertain. The germline CDR1 and CDR2 sequences are SGHTA and FQGNSA. This CDR3 region has 14 residues. Trimming removed 1 base from V and 2 bases from J, with 6 bases in between. The CDR3 here is CASSLGGGNQPQHF. For the CDR3, the DNA is TGTGCCAGCAGCTTAGGTGGGGGCAATCAGCCCCAGCATTTT.

The rearrangement links TRBV5-4 to TRBJ2-6; D not resolved. The CDR3 is 14 amino acids. The germline V gene has CDR1 SGHNT and CDR2 YYREEE (reference sequence). V lost 3 bases to trimming and J lost 0 bases, with 4 bases between them. The CDR3 reads CASSSTSGANVLTF. The CDR3 nucleotides read TGTGCCAGCAGCTCGACCTCTGGGGCCAACGTCCTGACTTTC.

This clone was observed once. The rearrangement links TRBV7-8 to TRBJ2-7; D unresolved. Deletions cut 0 bases from V and 5 bases from J, with 14 bases between. There are 15 residues in the CDR3. Germline V lookup: CDR1 SGHVS, CDR2 FQNEAQ. The CDR3 here is CASSLAEETDHEQYF. CDR3 DNA sequence: TGTGCCAGCAGCTTAGCGGAAGAAACGGACCACGAGCAGTACTTC.

This chain uses TRBV6-5 with TRBJ2-7, with 7 bases that match TRBD2. The CDR3 is 14 amino acids. CDR1 is MNHEY, CDR2 SVGAGI, per germline. J lost 2 bases, V lost 0 bases, and 1 base had no gene match. The CDR3, as DNA: TGTGCCAGCAGTTACTCTAGCGGGCCCTACGAGCAGTACTTC. Protein product: CASSYSSGPYEQYF.

This clone was seen a single time. The chain carries TRBV5-6 and TRBJ2-7, with D perhaps matching TRBD1 (6 bases). Germline V lookup: CDR1 SGHDT, CDR2 YYEEEE. The CDR3 contains 15 residues. With 0 bases removed from V and 3 bases from J, the gap between germline ends came to 13 bases. CDR3 residues: CASSLGAGAIYEQYF. As DNA, the CDR3 is TGTGCCAGCAGCTTGGGGGCAGGGGCAATCTACGAGCAGTACTTC.

J is TRBJ1-4 and V is TRBV6-1; D gene ambiguous. This CDR3 contains 17 residues. V was shortened by 0 bases and J by 8 bases, with 19 bases between the two germline ends. Germline CDR1 reads MNHNS; CDR2 reads SASEGT. The CDR3 nucleotides are TGTGCCAGCAGTGAAGCGACGATGGGCCACACGGAGGAAAAACTGTTTTTT. Amino acids: CASSEATMGHTEEKLFF.

The count of this clone is one. The rearrangement uses TRBV7-8 and TRBJ2-1; 12 nucleotides align to TRBD2. V gave up 4 bases and J gave up 3 bases; unmatched junction bases: 1. This CDR3 spans 15 amino acids. Per germline, CDR1 SGHVS and CDR2 FQNEAQ. CDR3 bases: TGTGCCAGCAGCTCTAGCGGGGGGGGCTACAATGAGCAGTTCTTC. This gives the protein CASSSSGGGYNEQFF.

The chain has TRBV6-5 and TRBJ2-6; no definite D call. CDR3 length: 15 residues. In germline, CDR1 is MNHEY, CDR2 SVGAGI. The ends were cut back, 7 bases at V and 0 bases at J, with 10 bases in the middle. The CDR3 DNA is TGTGCCAGCAATGGAATCTACTCTGGGGCCAACGTCCTGACTTTC. It specifies CASNGIYSGANVLTF.

The CDR3 sequence: CASSEGRPGGGYTF. The CDR3 nucleotides read TGTGCCAGCAGTGAAGGCCGGCCAGGGGGTGGCTACACCTTC. This chain links TRBV6-1 with TRBJ1-2, with 7 positions matching TRBD1. V lost 1 base, J lost 7 bases, and 6 bases stayed unmatched. Per germline, CDR1 MNHNS and CDR2 SASEGT. The CDR3 extends over 14 amino acids.

The J gene is TRBJ2-1, the V gene TRBV9; 11 bases align to TRBD2. This CDR3 region has 16 residues. CDR1 is SGDLS and CDR2 is YYNGEE in the germline V gene. The trim removed 0 bases at V and 6 bases at J, leaving 5 bases unmatched. In DNA form, the CDR3 reads TGTGCCAGCAGCGTAGCTAGCGGGAGGCCAGCCAATGAGCAGTTCTTC. Its protein is CASSVASGRPANEQFF.

J is TRBJ2-1 and V is TRBV12-3 or TRBV12-4; no clear D gene. V was pared by 5 bases and J by 10 bases, with 12 bases between. CDR3 size: 12 residues. The CDR3 spells CASSPYSPEQFF. As DNA, the CDR3 is TGTGCCAGCAGTCCTTACTCCCCCGAGCAGTTCTTC.

In this sample, this clone turned up once. This chain uses TRBV11-3 with TRBJ2-1, with 8 bases lining up with TRBD2. V lost 1 base to trimming and J lost 3 bases; unmatched junction nucleotides: 2. Germline V gives CDR1 SGHNT, CDR2 YENEEA. This CDR3 spans 15 amino acids. The CDR3 DNA sequence: TGTGCCAGCAGCTTAGGAACTAGCGGCTACAATGAGCAGTTCTTC. It codes for CASSLGTSGYNEQFF.

The chain combines TRBV29-1 with TRBJ2-1; D is tentatively TRBD1 or TRBD2 (5 bases each). V shed 5 bases and J shed 9 bases, with 11 bases lying between them. CDR3 size: 11 residues. CDR1 SQVTM and CDR2 ANQGSEA come from the germline V gene. Written as DNA, the CDR3 is TGCAGCGTTCGTTGGGGGAGTGAGCAGTTCTTC. This encodes CSVRWGSEQFF.

This clone was counted many times. The chain has TRBV2 and TRBJ2-3; 7 bases align to TRBD2. There are 11 residues in the CDR3. The germline CDR1 and CDR2 sequences are SNHLY and FYNNEI. The V and J ends lost 6 bases and 9 bases, in that order; junction bases with no gene match: 3. This CDR3 reads CASRGTITQYF. CDR3 bases: TGTGCCAGCAGGGGGACTATAACGCAGTATTTT.

The V and J genes are TRBV4-1 and TRBJ2-1, with 8 bases fitting TRBD2. Trimming took 2 bases from V and 9 from J; bases not matched to a gene: 6. There are 14 residues in the CDR3. Germline loops: CDR1 MGHRA, CDR2 YSYEKL. The CDR3 reads CASSQLSGGFEQFF. The DNA of the CDR3 is TGCGCCAGCAGCCAACTAAGCGGGGGCTTTGAGCAGTTCTTC.

This chain uses TRBV7-9 with TRBJ2-1, with 10 bases lining up with TRBD2. The ends lost 5 bases at V and 4 bases at J; junction bases unmatched: 8. CDR3 size: 16 residues. The germline V gene encodes CDR1 SEHNR and CDR2 FQNEAQ (reference sequence). CDR3 sequence reads: CASSGTSATRYNEQFF. The CDR3 DNA sequence: TGTGCCAGCAGCGGGACTAGCGCGACCCGTTACAATGAGCAGTTCTTC.